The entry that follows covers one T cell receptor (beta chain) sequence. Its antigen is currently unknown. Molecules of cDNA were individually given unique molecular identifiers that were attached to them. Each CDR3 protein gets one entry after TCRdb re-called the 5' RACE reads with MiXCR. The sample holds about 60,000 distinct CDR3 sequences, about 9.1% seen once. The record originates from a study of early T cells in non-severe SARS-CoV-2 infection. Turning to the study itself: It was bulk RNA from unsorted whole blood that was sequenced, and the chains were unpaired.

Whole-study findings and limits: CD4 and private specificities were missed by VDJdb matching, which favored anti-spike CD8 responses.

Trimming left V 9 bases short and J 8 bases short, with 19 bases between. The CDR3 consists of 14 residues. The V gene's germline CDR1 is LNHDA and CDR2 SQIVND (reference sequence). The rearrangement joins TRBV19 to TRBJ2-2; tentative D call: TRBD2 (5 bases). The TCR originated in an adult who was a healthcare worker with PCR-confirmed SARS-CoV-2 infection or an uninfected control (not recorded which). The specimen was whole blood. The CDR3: CASKLGGSVGELFF. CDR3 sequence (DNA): TGTGCCAGCAAATTGGGCGGGTCGGTTGGGGAGCTGTTTTTT.